This is a list of T cell receptor beta chains from one sample in a study of cytomegalovirus exposure and HLA in healthy donors. Sequencing was performed with immunoSEQ multiplex PCR; in TCRdb, only in-frame clones are kept and a portion is missing. The repertoire consists of about 130,000 clones, with around 70% occurring once and the leading ten covering about 2.4%. The sample comprised PBMCs. Receptors originate from a woman aged 60-75 years in good health and CMV-seropositive. The CDR3 runs from the conserved cysteine through the conserved F or W. D genes are given only for firm matches. Expanded clones are given a class, and other clones once, few, many or no size at all.

CDR3 protein,CDR3 DNA,J gene,V gene,D gene,clone size
CASSEARDSNSPLHF,TGTGCCAGCAGTGAAGCGCGGGACAGTAATTCACCCCTCCACTTT,TRBJ1-6,TRBV2,TRBD1,NA
CASSASTWETQYF,TGTGCCAGCAGCGCTTCGACTTGGGAGACCCAGTACTTC,TRBJ2-5,TRBV9,NA,NA
CASSFRQGSYNEQFF,TGTGCCAGCAGCTTTCGACAGGGGTCCTATAATGAGCAGTTCTTC,TRBJ2-1,TRBV7-2,TRBD1,NA
CATLGTGNQPQHF,TGTGCCACTCTCGGGACAGGCAATCAGCCCCAGCATTTT,TRBJ1-5,TRBV6-1,TRBD1,NA
CASTLHGGGQETQYF,TGTGCCAGCACCCTGCATGGGGGCGGCCAAGAGACCCAGTACTTC,TRBJ2-5,TRBV7-3,NA,many
CSVEVRQGASVSTEAFF,TGCAGCGTTGAAGTCAGACAGGGGGCGAGTGTTAGCACTGAAGCTTTCTTT,TRBJ1-1,TRBV29-1,TRBD1,NA
CASSERSGGTGETQYF,TGTGCCAGCAGTGAACGGAGCGGGGGGACGGGAGAGACCCAGTACTTC,TRBJ2-5,TRBV6-1,TRBD2,NA
CASSEGGTVITDTQYF,TGTGCCAGCAGTGAAGGGGGGACAGTAATCACGGATACGCAGTATTTT,TRBJ2-3,TRBV6-1,TRBD1,NA
CARIGGSGERTQYF,TGTGCCAGAATCGGGGGATCCGGAGAGAGGACCCAGTACTTC,TRBJ2-5,TRBV5-3,NA,NA
CASSPIISGAETQYF,TGTGCCAGCTCACCTATAATTTCAGGGGCTGAGACCCAGTACTTC,TRBJ2-5,TRBV18,NA,NA
CASSPMGQNYGYTF,TGTGCCAGCAGCCCGATGGGACAGAACTATGGCTACACCTTC,TRBJ1-2,TRBV25-1,TRBD1,NA